The clone carrying this TCR beta chain was counted only a few times. What it binds is unknown. The data are from a study of OX40 agonist ivuxolimab in advanced cancers. Study-wide context: Participants averaged 60 years of age (range roughly 23 to 79) and were under 90% male.

Study-wide points: Partial responders treated at 0.1-3.0 mg/kg exhibited clonal expansion among the lowest measured. The antigen specificity of the peripheral T cells (those that were expanded) was not determined.

Some clones are missing from TCRdb's copy, which holds only in-frame ones; the method was immunoSEQ multiplex PCR. Among fewer than 85,000 clones listed, about 80% were seen once. Patients were excluded for autoimmune disease history or systemic immunosuppression. This CDR3 is built from 14 residues. The trim removed 7 bases at V and 5 bases at J, leaving 9 bases unmatched. Per the germline V gene, CDR1 is SQVTM and CDR2 is ANQGSEA. The TCR originated in an adult with an advanced solid tumor such as melanoma, head and neck, liver or kidney cancer. The specimen comprised CD4+ or CD8+ T cells sorted from blood, sampled in a trial of the OX40 agonist ivuxolimab. The chain employs TRBV29-1 and TRBJ2-2; 8 nucleotides agree with TRBD2. CDR3 sequence: CSAAGTRETGELFF. The CDR3 nucleotides read TGCAGCGCTGCCGGGACTAGAGAAACCGGGGAGCTGTTTTTT.